These 27 T cell receptor beta chains share one sample of origin, sequenced in a study of Ad26.COV2.S vaccination and SARS-CoV-2 variants. Assay used: immunoSEQ multiplex PCR; TCRdb lists only in-frame clones, some missing. This table holds about 330,000 clones, under 90% found once. Treatment indicated: roughly 19 received Ad26.COV2.S at low or high dose, single or two shots; 5 received placebo; per-sample allocation not given. The study sampled participants on day 63 after the first vaccine or placebo injection. The sample was peripheral blood, taken in a trial of Ad26.COV2.S vaccine versus placebo. These TCRs come from a person between 18 and 65 years old who received the Ad26.COV2.S COVID-19 vaccine or a placebo.

This clone was counted once. V is TRBV19 and J is TRBJ2-1, with 8 positions matching TRBD1. This CDR3 is 17 amino acids long. From germline, CDR1 is LNHDA and CDR2 SQIVND (reference sequence). The ends lost 6 bases at V and 4 bases at J; junction bases unmatched: 14. In nucleotides, the CDR3 is TGTGCCAGTAGCGTATACGACAGGGGTGTTTCGTACAATGAGCAGTTCTTC. This gives the protein CASSVYDRGVSYNEQFF.

The V and J genes are TRBV6-2 or TRBV6-3 and TRBJ2-1; D perhaps matches TRBD2 (5 bases). The CDR3 extends over 16 amino acids. The V end was cut by 5 bases, the J end by 0 bases, with 14 bases between. Germline CDR1 and CDR2: MNHEY and SVGEGT. The CDR3 reads CASSDPGVSSYNEQFF. The CDR3 region has the DNA TGTGCCAGCAGTGACCCCGGGGTGAGCTCCTACAATGAGCAGTTCTTC.

The genes are TRBV12-3 or TRBV12-4 and TRBJ2-1; TRBD1 matches at 8 bases. There are 12 residues in the CDR3. V gave up 4 bases and J gave up 9 bases; unmatched junction bases: 2. The CDR3 spells CASSSGTGEQFF. The CDR3, as DNA: TGTGCCAGCAGTTCCGGGACAGGTGAGCAGTTCTTC.

The table lists this clone with a count of one. This chain joins TRBV6-1 and TRBJ2-5, with TRBD1 matching 9 bases. The CDR3 spans 15 residues. Germline CDR1 and CDR2: MNHNS and SASEGT. Losses at the gene ends were 3 bases for V and 9 bases for J; bases not matched to a gene: 11. The CDR3 reads CASSDNPGQGWAQYF. The CDR3 bases are TGTGCCAGCAGTGACAACCCTGGACAGGGGTGGGCCCAGTACTTC.

With regard to this clone: The sample holds other DNA sequences that translate to the same CDR3. The rearrangement links TRBV19 to TRBJ1-1; no clear D gene. Trimming removed 3 bases from V and 0 bases from J, with 5 bases in between. This CDR3 is built from 13 residues. CDR1 and CDR2 (germline): LNHDA, SQIVND (reference sequence). The DNA for the CDR3 is TGTGCCAGTAGTATTCGGATGAACACTGAAGCTTTCTTT. As protein: CASSIRMNTEAFF.

This clone was counted once. The chain uses TRBV6-5 and TRBJ2-3, with 9 bases lining up with TRBD2. This CDR3 has 15 amino acids. Germline trimming cut 2 bases from V and 3 bases from J; bases unmatched to any gene: 3. Per germline, CDR1 MNHEY and CDR2 SVGAGI. The CDR3 DNA follows: TGTGCCAGCAGTTACGGACTAGCGATGACAGATACGCAGTATTTT. This gives the protein CASSYGLAMTDTQYF.

V gene TRBV6-5 combines with J gene TRBJ2-7, with D maybe TRBD2 (5 bases). The V and J ends lost 7 bases and 4 bases respectively, with 20 bases between them. The CDR3 is made up of 15 amino acids. The germline CDR1 and CDR2 sequences are MNHEY and SVGAGI. In DNA form, the CDR3 reads TGTGCCAGCAATCCCCCCGGCAGCGAGGGATACGAGCAGTACTTC. Protein sequence: CASNPPGSEGYEQYF.

The chain has TRBV12-2 and TRBJ2-1; TRBD1 is the table's D call and was not checked against the DNA. TRBV12-2 counts as a pseudogene. The CDR3 loop spans 15 amino acids. The CDR3 region is CASRLGGTGSNEQFF. CDR3 in DNA: TGTGCAAGTCGCTTAGGCGGGACAGGGTCCAATGAGCAGTTCTTC.

This chain uses TRBV7-9 with TRBJ1-3; no reliable D call. This CDR3 is built from 14 residues. V dropped 4 bases and J dropped 0 bases, with 7 bases sitting between them. Germline CDR1 SEHNR, CDR2 FQNEAQ (reference sequence). The CDR3 nucleotides are TGTGCCAGCAGCTCCCACTTCTCTGGAAACACCATATATTTT. Residues: CASSSHFSGNTIYF.

This chain uses TRBV5-4 with TRBJ2-1; no clear D gene. Germline V gene data show CDR1 as SGHNT and CDR2 as YYREEE (reference sequence). The V end lost 0 bases, the J end lost 0 bases, and 4 bases lay between the germline ends. This CDR3 is 14 amino acids long. The CDR3 nucleotides are TGTGCCAGCAGCTTGGGAACCTCCTACAATGAGCAGTTCTTC. Amino acid sequence: CASSLGTSYNEQFF.

V gene TRBV7-2 combines with J gene TRBJ1-5, with 8 bases that match TRBD1. There are 14 residues in the CDR3. Germline lookup yields CDR1 SGHTA and CDR2 FQGNSA. Trimming cost V 5 bases and J 7 bases; bases outside gene matches: 7. In nucleotides, the CDR3 is TGTGCCAGCAGCGTATCCGGGACAGGCCAGCCCCAGCATTTT. Encoded protein: CASSVSGTGQPQHF.

The V and J genes are TRBV27 and TRBJ1-1; D might be TRBD1 (5 bases). The ends were cut back, 6 bases at V and 3 bases at J, with 17 bases in the middle. CDR3 length: 15 residues. Germline assignment: CDR1 MNHEY and CDR2 SMNVEV (reference sequence). The CDR3 bases are TGTGCCAGCAGATATACCGGGACTTCCCACACTGAAGCTTTCTTT. Translating gives CASRYTGTSHTEAFF.

J is TRBJ2-3 and V is TRBV4-1; 10 positions agree with TRBD2. V was pared by 2 bases and J by 2 bases, with 13 bases of the junction left unmatched. The V gene's germline CDR1 is MGHRA and CDR2 YSYEKL. This CDR3 spans 19 amino acids. The CDR3 nucleotides read TGCGCCAGCAGCCAACCGGCCCTTAGCGGGGGGCCGCACACAGATACGCAGTATTTT. Amino acids: CASSQPALSGGPHTDTQYF.

The J gene is TRBJ2-2, the V gene TRBV27; no clear D. Looked up from germline, CDR1 is MNHEY and CDR2 is SMNVEV (reference sequence). V lost 8 bases and J lost 7, with 8 bases in between. This CDR3 spans 11 amino acids. This chain's CDR3 is CASGRFGELFF. For the CDR3, the DNA is TGTGCCAGCGGACGGTTCGGGGAGCTGTTTTTT.

The chain is built from TRBV4-1 and TRBJ2-1; 10 nucleotides line up with TRBD2. Germline V gives CDR1 MGHRA, CDR2 YSYEKL. This CDR3 has 18 amino acids. Trimming at V came to 0 bases and at J to 9 bases, leaving 14 bases not matched to a gene. The CDR3 here is CASSQDRLAGVSGGEQFF. The CDR3 DNA is TGCGCCAGCAGCCAAGATAGGCTAGCGGGGGTATCAGGGGGTGAGCAGTTCTTC.

The J gene is TRBJ1-2, the V gene TRBV24-1; D is possibly TRBD1 (6 bases). CDR1 and CDR2 (germline): KGHDR, SFDVKD. The V and J ends lost 5 bases and 4 bases respectively, with 13 bases between them. There are 14 residues in the CDR3. CDR3 amino acids: CATSGTDTPYGYTF. The CDR3 nucleotides are TGTGCCACCAGTGGGACAGATACTCCCTATGGCTACACCTTC.

The chain uses TRBV11-2 and TRBJ2-5; 9 nucleotides align to TRBD1. V lost 5 bases to trimming and J lost 4 bases; unmatched junction nucleotides: 11. The CDR3 spans 16 residues. Germline CDR1 SGHAT, CDR2 FQNNGV. The CDR3 region is CASSTSTGGLGETQYF. The CDR3 region has the DNA TGTGCCAGCAGCACCTCGACAGGGGGTCTCGGAGAGACCCAGTACTTC.

The rearrangement joins TRBV6-5 to TRBJ1-1; D not resolved. CDR1 and CDR2 from the germline V gene are MNHEY and SVGAGI. The CDR3 totals 15 residues. Trimming removed 0 bases at V and 0 bases at J, with 8 bases between. CDR3 nucleotides: TGTGCCAGCAGTTACTCCGGGCTGATGAACACTGAAGCTTTCTTT. Translated, it gives CASSYSGLMNTEAFF.

V gene TRBV6-5 combines with J gene TRBJ1-1, with a possible D match to TRBD1 (6 bases). Trimming pared 3 bases from V and 4 bases from J, leaving 15 bases between. The germline gives CDR1 MNHEY, CDR2 SVGAGI. The CDR3 is 15 residues long. Written as DNA, the CDR3 is TGTGCCAGCAGTTATATGGGGGGCGCACGCACTGAAGCTTTCTTT. As protein: CASSYMGGARTEAFF.

This chain joins TRBV19 and TRBJ2-1; 7 positions match TRBD2. CDR1 is LNHDA, CDR2 SQIVND, per germline (reference sequence). CDR3 length equals 21 residues. After removal of 1 base from V and 7 bases from J, the junction contained 25 bases not matched to a gene. Written as DNA, the CDR3 is TGTGCCAGTAGTATAGGTCGGACCAGCGGGACGGAGCTAAACCCCGGAAATGAGCAGTTCTTC. Protein: CASSIGRTSGTELNPGNEQFF. Full variable domain (outside the CDR3, taken from reference TRBV19 and TRBJ2-1): DGGITQSPKYLFRKEGQNVTLSCEQNLNHDAMYWYRQDPGQGLRLIYYSQIVNDFQKGDIAEGYSVSREKKESFPLTVTSAQKNPTAFYLCASSIGRTSGTELNPGNEQFFGPGTRLTVL.

The J gene is TRBJ2-7, the V gene TRBV13; 8 bases are a match to TRBD2. CDR1 and CDR2 (germline): PRHDT, FYEKMQ (reference sequence). J was trimmed by 0 bases and V by 5 bases; bases with no gene match: 18. This CDR3 region has 19 residues. This CDR3 is CASSRPAAAGAVTSYEQYF. DNA of the CDR3: TGTGCCAGCAGCCGACCAGCGGCAGCGGGGGCCGTGACCTCCTACGAGCAGTACTTC.

The chain links TRBV12-3 or TRBV12-4 to TRBJ1-2; maybe TRBD1 (5 bases). V was trimmed by 1 base and J by 4 bases, leaving 7 bases between them. The CDR3 extends over 13 amino acids. CDR3 nucleotide sequence: TGTGCCAGCAGTTTAGGGGGGAGCTATGGCTACACCTTC. Its protein is CASSLGGSYGYTF.

The CDR3 sequence is CASTLFGLAYGYTF. The CDR3 bases are TGTGCCAGTACCCTATTTGGGCTGGCCTATGGCTACACCTTC. The rearrangement uses TRBV19 and TRBJ1-2; no reliable D call. CDR1 LNHDA and CDR2 SQIVND come from the germline V gene (reference sequence). This CDR3 spans 14 amino acids. V gave up 7 bases and J gave up 4 bases, with 16 bases separating them.

The CDR3 sequence: CASSYHRGPPSSGANVLTF. The CDR3 bases are TGTGCCAGCAGTTACCACCGGGGACCCCCTAGCTCTGGGGCCAACGTCCTGACTTTC. The rearrangement joins TRBV6-2 or TRBV6-3 to TRBJ2-6, with D tentatively TRBD1 or TRBD2 (5 bases each). The germline CDR1 and CDR2 sequences are MNHEY and SVGEGT. This CDR3 is built from 19 residues. V lost 2 bases and J 0 bases, leaving 17 bases between the germline ends.

This clone was seen only a few times. The J gene is TRBJ2-3, the V gene TRBV19, with a tentative D call TRBD2 (6 bases). V shed 9 bases and J shed 4 bases, with 20 bases lying between them. The germline CDR1 and CDR2 sequences are LNHDA and SQIVND (reference sequence). The CDR3 spans 15 residues. The CDR3: CASQGLAFSSDTQYF. CDR3 nucleotide sequence: TGTGCCAGCCAGGGACTGGCCTTCTCCTCAGATACGCAGTATTTT.

V is TRBV6-2 or TRBV6-3 and J is TRBJ1-1; D remains unclear. Germline V gene data show CDR1 as MNHEY and CDR2 as SVGEGT. V dropped 0 bases and J dropped 11 bases, with 13 bases sitting between them. There are 13 residues in the CDR3. CDR3 in amino acids: CASSYSTLREAFF. CDR3 sequence (DNA): TGTGCCAGCAGTTACTCGACTCTCCGGGAGGCTTTCTTT.

J is TRBJ1-1 and V is TRBV6-2 or TRBV6-3, with D hard to call. Germline V CDR1 and CDR2: MNHEY, SVGEGT. The V gene lost 1 base and the J gene lost 3 bases, with 18 bases spanning the gap. The CDR3 is 17 amino acids. The CDR3 loop is CASSYLRPGAGYTEAFF. DNA for the CDR3: TGTGCCAGCAGTTACTTACGCCCAGGAGCGGGGTACACTGAAGCTTTCTTT.